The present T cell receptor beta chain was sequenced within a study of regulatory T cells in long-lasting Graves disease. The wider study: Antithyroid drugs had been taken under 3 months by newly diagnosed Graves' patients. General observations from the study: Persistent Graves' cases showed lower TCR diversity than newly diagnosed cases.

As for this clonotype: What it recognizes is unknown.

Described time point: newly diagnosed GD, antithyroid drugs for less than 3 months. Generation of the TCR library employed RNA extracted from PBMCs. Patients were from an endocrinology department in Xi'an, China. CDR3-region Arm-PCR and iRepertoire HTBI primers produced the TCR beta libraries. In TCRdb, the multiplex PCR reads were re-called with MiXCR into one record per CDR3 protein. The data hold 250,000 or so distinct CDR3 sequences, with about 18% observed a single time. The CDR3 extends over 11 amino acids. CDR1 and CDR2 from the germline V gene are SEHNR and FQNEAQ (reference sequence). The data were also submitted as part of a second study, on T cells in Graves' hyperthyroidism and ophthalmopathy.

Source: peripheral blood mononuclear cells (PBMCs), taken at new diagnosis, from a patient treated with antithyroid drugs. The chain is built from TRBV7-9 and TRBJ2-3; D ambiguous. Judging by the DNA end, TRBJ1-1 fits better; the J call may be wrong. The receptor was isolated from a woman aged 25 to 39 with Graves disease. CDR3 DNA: TGTGCCAGCAGCCGAGGACCCGCGGCTTTCTTT. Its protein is CASSRGPAAFF.